These 23 T cell receptor beta chains came from one sample sequenced in a study of blood T cell repertoires in COVID-19. Here immunoSEQ multiplex PCR was the method, and the copy in TCRdb shows in-frame clones only, minus some. The sample has 45,000 to 65,000 clones, 75% to 95% seen once; the top ten hold about 9.1%. The sample taken for sequencing was peripheral blood. These receptors originate from a human donor in a cohort sampled during active COVID-19.

The rearrangement uses TRBV2 and TRBJ2-3; TRBD2 is a possible D gene (6 bases). This CDR3 contains 15 residues. V was clipped by 10 bases and J by 3 bases, with 20 bases between them. Germline V gene lookup returns CDR1 SNHLY and CDR2 FYNNEI. CDR3 loop: CATQWRVTLTDTQYF. CDR3 nucleotide sequence: TGTGCCACACAATGGAGGGTTACCCTAACAGATACGCAGTATTTT.

V usage is TRBV3-1 (or the pseudogene TRBV3-2) and J usage is TRBJ2-2; 9 bases agree with TRBD1. CDR1 and CDR2 (germline): LGHDT, YNNKEL (reference sequence). The CDR3 consists of 17 residues. The ends lost 3 bases at V and 9 bases at J; junction bases unmatched: 14. The CDR3 nucleotides read TGTGCCAGCAGCCAGCCAGAGGGACAGGGTTTTTCCTGGGAGCTGTTTTTT. It yields the protein CASSQPEGQGFSWELFF.

This chain connects TRBV7-7 to TRBJ2-2; 9 bases match TRBD1. The CDR3 runs to 13 residues. Germline lookup yields CDR1 SSHAT and CDR2 FNYEAQ (reference sequence). The CDR3 loop reads CAAGDRATGELFF. CDR3 nucleotides: TGTGCGGCCGGGGACAGGGCCACCGGGGAGCTGTTTTTT.

The chain combines TRBV6-2 or TRBV6-3 with TRBJ1-5; D uncertain. Trimming removed 3 bases from V and 2 bases from J, with 17 bases in between. The germline CDR1 and CDR2 sequences are MNHEY and SVGEGT. The CDR3 contains 17 residues. The CDR3 loop reads CASSYPPGRFGNQPQHF. The CDR3 DNA sequence: TGTGCCAGCAGTTATCCGCCCGGGAGGTTCGGCAATCAGCCCCAGCATTTT.

This chain uses TRBV5-1 with TRBJ2-3; TRBD2 matches at 7 bases. The germline V gene has CDR1 SGHRS and CDR2 YFSETQ. V gave up 8 bases and J gave up 0 bases; unmatched junction bases: 12. The CDR3 is made up of 16 amino acids. The CDR3 here is CASHPGTTFSTDTQYF. In DNA form, the CDR3 reads TGCGCCAGTCACCCCGGGACTACCTTTAGCACAGATACGCAGTATTTT.

The V and J genes are TRBV24-1 and TRBJ1-1; 7 bases map to TRBD1. CDR3 length equals 15 residues. Germline lookup yields CDR1 KGHDR and CDR2 SFDVKD. The ends lost 3 bases at V and 6 bases at J; junction bases unmatched: 9. The CDR3 spells CATSDDQKDRAEAFF. CDR3 nucleotide sequence: TGTGCCACCAGTGATGACCAGAAAGACAGGGCTGAAGCTTTCTTT.

The rearrangement joins TRBV2 to TRBJ2-7, with 7 nucleotides matching TRBD1. The CDR3 length is 13 residues. V shed 5 bases, J shed 6 bases, and the junction held 7 bases outside the gene matches. The germline V gene has CDR1 SNHLY and CDR2 FYNNEI. The DNA for the CDR3 is TGTGCCAGCAGTTCCCGGGACAGAGGCGAGCAGTACTTC. This translates into CASSSRDRGEQYF. The entire variable domain, with the rest obtained from reference TRBV2 and TRBJ2-7, is as follows: EPEVTQTPSHQVTQMGQEVILRCVPISNHLYFYWYRQILGQKVEFLVSFYNNEISEKSEIFDDQFSVERPDGSNFTLKIRSTKLEDSAMYFCASSSRDRGEQYFGPGTRLTVT.

This chain links TRBV5-6 with TRBJ2-7, with TRBD1 matching over 8 bases. The length of the CDR3 is 15 residues. V dropped 2 bases and J dropped 2; count of bases not matched to a gene: 6. CDR1 and CDR2 from the germline V gene are SGHDT and YYEEEE. The CDR3 nucleotides read TGTGCCAGCAGCTTCGGACAGGGCGAAACCTACGAGCAGTACTTC. Residues: CASSFGQGETYEQYF.

The gene calls are TRBV10-3 and TRBJ1-3; 11 bases map to TRBD1. CDR3 length: 16 amino acids. V shed 6 bases, J shed 2 bases, and the junction held 6 bases outside the gene matches. Germline assignment: CDR1 ENHRY and CDR2 SYGVKD. The CDR3: CAISDPGQGAGNTIYF. CDR3 nucleotide sequence: TGTGCCATCAGCGACCCGGGACAGGGGGCTGGAAACACCATATATTTT.

The chain has TRBV29-1 and TRBJ2-7, with 12 nucleotides matching TRBD2. The CDR3 is 15 amino acids. Germline-derived CDR1 and CDR2 are SQVTM and ANQGSEA. V shed 4 bases and J 7 bases; nucleotides not matched to a gene: 11. The DNA of the CDR3 is TGCAGCGTTGGGGTTTCTAGCGGGAGGGCCGGTGAGCAGTACTTC. This gives the protein CSVGVSSGRAGEQYF.

The chain is built from TRBV4-3 and TRBJ2-1; 7 positions match TRBD2. The CDR3 extends over 17 amino acids. V shed 1 base, J shed 1 base, and the junction held 7 bases outside the gene matches. Germline CDR1 is LGHNA and CDR2 is YSLEER. This CDR3 is CASSQGGGSGSYNEQFF. For the CDR3, the DNA is TGCGCCAGCAGCCAAGGGGGGGGTAGCGGTTCCTACAATGAGCAGTTCTTC.

The chain combines TRBV24-1 with TRBJ2-1, with TRBD2 identical over 8 bases. The CDR3 is 15 residues long. Germline lookup yields CDR1 KGHDR and CDR2 SFDVKD. Trimming cost V 5 bases and J 6 bases; bases outside gene matches: 8. CDR3 sequence reads: CATSADGRAFNEQFF. Here the CDR3 DNA reads TGTGCCACCAGTGCGGACGGGAGGGCCTTCAATGAGCAGTTCTTC.

This clone was recorded once. V usage is TRBV5-5 and J usage is TRBJ2-3; D perhaps matches TRBD2 (5 bases). The ends were cut back, 4 bases at V and 4 bases at J, with 10 bases in the middle. Germline-derived CDR1 and CDR2 are SGHKS and YYEKEE (reference sequence). The CDR3 runs 13 residues. The DNA of the CDR3 is TGTGCCAGCAGCCCGACGGGGTCAGATACGCAGTATTTT. This codes for CASSPTGSDTQYF.

This clone was seen only once. Germline is not matched at one junction end, which may reflect a read error. The chain recombines TRBV2 with TRBJ2-5, with TRBD1 identical over 9 bases. This CDR3 region has 14 residues. Germline CDR1 SNHLY, CDR2 FYNNEI. The CDR3 bases are TGTGCCAGCAGTGAAGCTGGGACAGGGCGCCGAGAGCACTTC. Amino acid sequence: CASSEAGTGRREHF.

V and J are TRBV2 and TRBJ2-5, with TRBD1 as a possible D gene (5 bases). The V end lost 5 bases, the J end lost 1 base, and 11 bases lay between the germline ends. The germline CDR1 and CDR2 sequences are SNHLY and FYNNEI. CDR3 size: 14 residues. Here the CDR3 DNA reads TGTGCCAGCAGTCGACAGTTGCCCCAAGAGACCCAGTACTTC. Its protein is CASSRQLPQETQYF.

The gene calls are TRBV5-1 and TRBJ2-2, with 12 bases aligning to TRBD2. The CDR3 extends over 17 amino acids. Germline V lookup: CDR1 SGHRS, CDR2 YFSETQ. Trimming at V came to 0 bases and at J to 0 bases, leaving 0 bases not matched to a gene. The CDR3, as DNA: TGCGCCAGCAGCTTGGGGACTAGCGGGGCGAACACCGGGGAGCTGTTTTTT. This gives the protein CASSLGTSGANTGELFF.

This clone was observed a single time. J is TRBJ2-3 and V is TRBV18; TRBD1 aligns across 7 bases. Trimming took 8 bases from V and 3 from J; bases not matched to a gene: 8. The CDR3 is made up of 14 amino acids. The germline V gene encodes CDR1 KGHSH and CDR2 LQKENI. CDR3 in amino acids: CASATGTPTDTQYF. For the CDR3, the DNA is TGTGCCAGCGCGACAGGGACACCGACAGATACGCAGTATTTT.

The chain is built from TRBV4-2 and TRBJ2-7; 8 bases are a match to TRBD2. Per the germline V gene, CDR1 is LGHNA and CDR2 is YNFKEQ. The trim removed 4 bases at V and 3 bases at J, leaving 2 bases unmatched. This CDR3 is 13 amino acids long. The CDR3 DNA is TGTGCCAGCAGCCTAACTAGCGGCTACGAGCAGTACTTC. It yields the protein CASSLTSGYEQYF.

This rearrangement joins TRBV7-3 to TRBJ2-1; 8 bases are shared with TRBD2. V gave up 5 bases and J gave up 9 bases; unmatched junction bases: 12. The CDR3 contains 15 residues. Per germline, CDR1 SGHTA and CDR2 FQGTGA. CDR3 amino acids: CASSDVGGAASEQFF. The CDR3 DNA follows: TGTGCCAGCAGCGACGTCGGGGGGGCTGCTTCTGAGCAGTTCTTC. Full variable domain (missing parts from reference TRBV7-3 and TRBJ2-1): GAGVSQTPSNKVTEKGKYVELRCDPISGHTALYWYRQSLGQGPEFLIYFQGTGAADDSGLPNDRFFAVRPEGSVSTLKIQRTERGDSAVYLCASSDVGGAASEQFFGPGTRLTVL.

This chain uses TRBV9 with TRBJ2-1, with 9 positions matching TRBD2. Germline V gives CDR1 SGDLS, CDR2 YYNGEE. The CDR3 runs 15 residues. The V and J ends lost 3 bases and 2 bases, in that order; junction bases with no gene match: 3. Here the CDR3 reads CASSATSGAYNEQFF. CDR3 nucleotide sequence: TGTGCCAGCAGCGCGACTAGCGGAGCCTACAATGAGCAGTTCTTC.

This rearrangement joins TRBV15 to TRBJ2-7; 8 bases fit TRBD2. Germline-derived CDR1 and CDR2 are LNHNV and YYDKDF (reference sequence). The CDR3 is made up of 14 amino acids. V was pared by 6 bases and J by 6 bases, with 10 bases of the junction left unmatched. The CDR3 protein is CATRRSGRGGEQYF. The CDR3, as DNA: TGTGCCACCAGGAGGAGCGGGAGAGGAGGCGAGCAGTACTTC.

The rearrangement uses TRBV2 and TRBJ2-2; 9 bases fit TRBD1. The CDR3 extends over 15 amino acids. Trimming at V came to 6 bases and at J to 1 base, leaving 3 bases not matched to a gene. Germline assignment: CDR1 SNHLY and CDR2 FYNNEI. CDR3 DNA sequence: TGTGCCAGCAGGCGACAGGGGGTGAACACCGGGGAGCTGTTTTTT. This gives the protein CASRRQGVNTGELFF.

The chain has TRBV4-2 and TRBJ1-1; D not certain. The CDR3 length is 15 residues. Per the germline V gene, CDR1 is LGHNA and CDR2 is YNFKEQ. V was pared by 0 bases and J by 0 bases, with 8 bases between. CDR3 nucleotides: TGTGCCAGCAGCCAAGACGCACTGATGAACACTGAAGCTTTCTTT. This translates into CASSQDALMNTEAFF.